This paragraph covers one T cell receptor beta chain sequence. The source of the sample is a study of blood T cell repertoires in COVID-19. Germline assignment: CDR1 GTSNPN and CDR2 SVGIG (reference sequence). The V gene lost 0 bases and the J gene lost 3 bases, with 9 bases spanning the gap. The CDR3 is 13 amino acids. Data came from immunoSEQ multiplex PCR; TCRdb stores just in-frame clones and leaves some out. Of some 380,000 clones listed, around 90% are singletons. Sequenced input: PBMCs or T cells enriched from blood (not recorded which). The source of this sequence is a woman aged 35 to 49 with acute COVID-19. The V gene is TRBV30, the J gene TRBJ2-7; TRBD1 is a possible D gene (5 bases). The CDR3 DNA follows: TGTGCCTGGAGTGTAGGGGCCAACTACGAGCAGTACTTC. Its protein product is CAWSVGANYEQYF.